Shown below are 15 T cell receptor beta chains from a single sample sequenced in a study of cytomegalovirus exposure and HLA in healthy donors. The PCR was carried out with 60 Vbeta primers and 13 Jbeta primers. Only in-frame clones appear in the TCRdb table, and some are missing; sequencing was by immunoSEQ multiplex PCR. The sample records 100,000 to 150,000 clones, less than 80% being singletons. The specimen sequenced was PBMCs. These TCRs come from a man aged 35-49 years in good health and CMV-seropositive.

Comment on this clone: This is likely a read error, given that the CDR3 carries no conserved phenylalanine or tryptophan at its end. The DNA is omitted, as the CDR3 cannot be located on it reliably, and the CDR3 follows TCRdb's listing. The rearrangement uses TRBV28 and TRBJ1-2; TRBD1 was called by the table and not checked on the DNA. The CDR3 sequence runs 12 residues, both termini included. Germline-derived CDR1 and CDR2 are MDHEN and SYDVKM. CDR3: CASSSTRNLYGL.

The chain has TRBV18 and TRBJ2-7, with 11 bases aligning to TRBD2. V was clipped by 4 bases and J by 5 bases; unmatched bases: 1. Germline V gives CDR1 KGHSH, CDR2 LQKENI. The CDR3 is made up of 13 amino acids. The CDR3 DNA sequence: TGTGCCAGCTCACAGGGACTAGCGGACGAGCAGTACTTC. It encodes CASSQGLADEQYF.

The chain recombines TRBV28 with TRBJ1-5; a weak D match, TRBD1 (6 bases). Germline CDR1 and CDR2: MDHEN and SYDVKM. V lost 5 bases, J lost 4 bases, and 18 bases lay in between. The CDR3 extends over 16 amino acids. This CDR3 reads CASSVSTRGSNQPQHF. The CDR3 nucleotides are TGTGCCAGCAGTGTCTCAACCAGGGGTAGTAATCAGCCCCAGCATTTT.

The CDR3 sequence is CASSQSRGQSSGANVLTF. In DNA, the CDR3 is TGCGCCAGCAGCCAGAGTAGGGGGCAGTCCTCTGGGGCCAACGTCCTGACTTTC. This rearrangement joins TRBV4-1 to TRBJ2-6; 7 nucleotides line up with TRBD1. The junction had 8 bases not matched to a gene; V was cut back by 3 bases and J by 0 bases. In germline, CDR1 is MGHRA, CDR2 YSYEKL. There are 18 residues in the CDR3.

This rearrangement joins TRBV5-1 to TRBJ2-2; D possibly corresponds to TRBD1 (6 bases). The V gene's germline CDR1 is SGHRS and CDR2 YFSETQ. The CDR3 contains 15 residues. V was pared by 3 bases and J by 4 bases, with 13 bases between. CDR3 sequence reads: CASSSPGTSTGELFF. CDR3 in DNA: TGCGCCAGCAGCTCGCCCGGGACAAGCACCGGGGAGCTGTTTTTT.

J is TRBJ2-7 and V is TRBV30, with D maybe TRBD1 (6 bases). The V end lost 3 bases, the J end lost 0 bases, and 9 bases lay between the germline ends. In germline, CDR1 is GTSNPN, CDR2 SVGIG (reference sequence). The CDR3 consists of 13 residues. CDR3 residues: CAWRLGGSYEQYF. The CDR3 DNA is TGTGCCTGGAGGTTAGGGGGCTCCTACGAGCAGTACTTC.

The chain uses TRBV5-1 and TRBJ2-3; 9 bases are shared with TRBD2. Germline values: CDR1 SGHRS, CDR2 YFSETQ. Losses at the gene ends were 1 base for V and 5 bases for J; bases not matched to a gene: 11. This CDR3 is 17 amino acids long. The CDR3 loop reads CASSLYGGGANKDTQYF. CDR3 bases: TGCGCCAGCAGCTTGTACGGCGGGGGGGCCAACAAAGATACGCAGTATTTT.

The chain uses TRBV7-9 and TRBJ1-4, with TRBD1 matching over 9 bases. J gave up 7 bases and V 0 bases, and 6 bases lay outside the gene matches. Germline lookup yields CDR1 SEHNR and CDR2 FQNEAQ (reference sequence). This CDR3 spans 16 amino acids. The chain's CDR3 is CASSLAGGQGGEKLFF. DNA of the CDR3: TGTGCCAGCAGCTTAGCGGGGGGACAGGGTGGTGAAAAACTGTTTTTT. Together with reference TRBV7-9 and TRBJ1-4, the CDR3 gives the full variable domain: DTGVSQNPRHKITKRGQNVTFRCDPISEHNRLYWYRQTLGQGPEFLTYFQNEAQLEKSRLLSDRFSAERPKGSFSTLEIQRTEQGDSAMYLCASSLAGGQGGEKLFFGSGTQLSVL.

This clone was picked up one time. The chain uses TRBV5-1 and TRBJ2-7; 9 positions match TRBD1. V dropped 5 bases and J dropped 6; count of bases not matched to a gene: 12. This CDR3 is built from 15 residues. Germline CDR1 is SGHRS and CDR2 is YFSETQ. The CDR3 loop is CASSRSVGTGPEQYF. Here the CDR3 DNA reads TGCGCCAGCAGTCGGTCAGTCGGGACAGGGCCCGAGCAGTACTTC.

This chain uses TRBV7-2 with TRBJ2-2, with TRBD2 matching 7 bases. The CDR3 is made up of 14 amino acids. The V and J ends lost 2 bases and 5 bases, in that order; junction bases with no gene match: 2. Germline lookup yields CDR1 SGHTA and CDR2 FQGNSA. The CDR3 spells CASSLNGGTGELFF. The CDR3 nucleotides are TGTGCCAGCAGCTTAAACGGGGGGACCGGGGAGCTGTTTTTT. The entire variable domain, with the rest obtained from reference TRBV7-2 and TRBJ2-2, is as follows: GAGVSQSPSNKVTEKGKDVELRCDPISGHTALYWYRQSLGQGLEFLIYFQGNSAPDKSGLPSDRFSAERTGGSVSTLTIQRTQQEDSAVYLCASSLNGGTGELFFGEGSRLTVL.

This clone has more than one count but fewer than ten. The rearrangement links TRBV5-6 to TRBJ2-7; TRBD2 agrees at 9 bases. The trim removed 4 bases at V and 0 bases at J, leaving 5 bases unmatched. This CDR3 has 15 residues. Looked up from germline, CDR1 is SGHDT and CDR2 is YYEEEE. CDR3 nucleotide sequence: TGTGCCAGCAGCAGGATTAGCGGGAGCTCCTACGAGCAGTACTTC. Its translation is CASSRISGSSYEQYF.

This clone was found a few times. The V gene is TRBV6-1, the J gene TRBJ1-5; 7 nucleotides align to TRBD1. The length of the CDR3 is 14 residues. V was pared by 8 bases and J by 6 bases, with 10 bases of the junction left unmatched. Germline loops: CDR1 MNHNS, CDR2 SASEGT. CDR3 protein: CASYDRAVGQPQHF. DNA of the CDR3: TGTGCCAGCTACGACAGGGCTGTGGGTCAGCCCCAGCATTTT.

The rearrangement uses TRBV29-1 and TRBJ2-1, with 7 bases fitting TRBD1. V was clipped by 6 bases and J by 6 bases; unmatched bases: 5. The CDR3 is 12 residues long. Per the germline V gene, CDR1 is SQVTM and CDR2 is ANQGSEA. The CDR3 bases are TGCAGCGTGATCACAGGGGTCAATGAGCAGTTCTTC. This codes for CSVITGVNEQFF.

The CDR3 DNA is TGTGCCAGCGGACTTGGCAATGAGCAGTTCTTC. It translates to CASGLGNEQFF. J is TRBJ2-1 and V is TRBV2; the D gene is possibly TRBD2 (5 bases). The germline V and J ends were trimmed by 8 bases and 6 bases, with 8 bases remaining between them. The CDR3 is 11 amino acids. The germline V gene encodes CDR1 SNHLY and CDR2 FYNNEI.

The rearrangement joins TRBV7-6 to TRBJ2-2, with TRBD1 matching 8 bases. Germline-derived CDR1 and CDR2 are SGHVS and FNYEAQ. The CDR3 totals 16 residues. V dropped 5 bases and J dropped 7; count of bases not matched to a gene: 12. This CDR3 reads CASSPRGAGGIGELFF. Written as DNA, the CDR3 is TGTGCCAGCAGCCCTAGGGGGGCAGGGGGCATCGGGGAGCTGTTTTTT.